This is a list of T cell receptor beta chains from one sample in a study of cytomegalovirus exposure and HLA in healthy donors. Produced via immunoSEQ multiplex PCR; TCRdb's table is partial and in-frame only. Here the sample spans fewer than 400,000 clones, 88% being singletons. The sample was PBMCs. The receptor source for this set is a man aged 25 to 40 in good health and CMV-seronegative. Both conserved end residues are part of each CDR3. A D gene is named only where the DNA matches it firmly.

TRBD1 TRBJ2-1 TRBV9 CASSVGTGGEYNEQFF
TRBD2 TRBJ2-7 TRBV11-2 CASSLVSLAGARRNEQYF
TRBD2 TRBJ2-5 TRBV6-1 CASSVTSGKQETQYF
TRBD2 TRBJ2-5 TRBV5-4 CASSLRVAGGLETQYF
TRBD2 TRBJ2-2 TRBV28 CASSSRLVSGGRTGELFF
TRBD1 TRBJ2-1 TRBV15 CATSGGQNNEQFF
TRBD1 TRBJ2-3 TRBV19 CASSSDRGADTQYF
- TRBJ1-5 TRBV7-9 CASSLWGQGKYQPQHF
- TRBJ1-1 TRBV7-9 CASSLYRDNTEAFF
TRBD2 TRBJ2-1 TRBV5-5 CASSHSRDYTNNEQFF
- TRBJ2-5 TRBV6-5 CASSYGWGTSFETQYF
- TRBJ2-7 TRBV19 CASSSRLTDPYEQYF
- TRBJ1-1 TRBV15 CATSRDRPGPEAFF
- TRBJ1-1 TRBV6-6 CASSSQEGPNTEAFF
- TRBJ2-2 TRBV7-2 CASTVSGELFF
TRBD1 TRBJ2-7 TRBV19 CASSVPGQGVYEQYF
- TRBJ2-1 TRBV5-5 CASSLPGSRREQFF
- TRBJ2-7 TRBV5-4 CASSFGDEQYF
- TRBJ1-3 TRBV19 CASSILEGRSGNTIYF
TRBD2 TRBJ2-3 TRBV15 CATSVLAGGHRLGDTQYF
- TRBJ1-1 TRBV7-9 CASSLDRNLRGAFF
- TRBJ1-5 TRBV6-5 CASRGQGNQPQHF
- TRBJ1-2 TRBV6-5 CAIRGGAGSGYTF
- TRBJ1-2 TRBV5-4 CASSSQLTGANNGYTF
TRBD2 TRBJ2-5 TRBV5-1 CASSIGLAVETQYF
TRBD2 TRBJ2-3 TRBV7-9 CASRDPGLAMDTQYF
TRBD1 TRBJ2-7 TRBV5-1 CASSLAMGTGVYEQYF
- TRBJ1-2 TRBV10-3 CAISPWGVDVYGYTF
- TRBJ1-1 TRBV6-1 CASKLTANTEAFF
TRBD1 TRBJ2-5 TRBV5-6 CASSFRDRGRLETQYF
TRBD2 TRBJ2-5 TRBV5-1 CASSLETSVVGTQYF
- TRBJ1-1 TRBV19 CASKTDGGTEAFF
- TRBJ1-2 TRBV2 CASILAGGPYTF
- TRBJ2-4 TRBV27 CASSLYGRDIQYF
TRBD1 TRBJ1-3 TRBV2 CASMGTGVVYSGNTIYF
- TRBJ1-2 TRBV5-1 CASSQDSANYGYTF
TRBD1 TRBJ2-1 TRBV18 CASSRDRPSAYFSNEQFF
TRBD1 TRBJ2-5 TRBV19 CASKRYGTGQETQYF
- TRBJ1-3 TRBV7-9 CASSLGQPSGGNTIYF
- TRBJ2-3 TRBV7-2 CANGMGPGDTQYF
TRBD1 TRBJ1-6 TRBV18 CASSQDRENSPLHF